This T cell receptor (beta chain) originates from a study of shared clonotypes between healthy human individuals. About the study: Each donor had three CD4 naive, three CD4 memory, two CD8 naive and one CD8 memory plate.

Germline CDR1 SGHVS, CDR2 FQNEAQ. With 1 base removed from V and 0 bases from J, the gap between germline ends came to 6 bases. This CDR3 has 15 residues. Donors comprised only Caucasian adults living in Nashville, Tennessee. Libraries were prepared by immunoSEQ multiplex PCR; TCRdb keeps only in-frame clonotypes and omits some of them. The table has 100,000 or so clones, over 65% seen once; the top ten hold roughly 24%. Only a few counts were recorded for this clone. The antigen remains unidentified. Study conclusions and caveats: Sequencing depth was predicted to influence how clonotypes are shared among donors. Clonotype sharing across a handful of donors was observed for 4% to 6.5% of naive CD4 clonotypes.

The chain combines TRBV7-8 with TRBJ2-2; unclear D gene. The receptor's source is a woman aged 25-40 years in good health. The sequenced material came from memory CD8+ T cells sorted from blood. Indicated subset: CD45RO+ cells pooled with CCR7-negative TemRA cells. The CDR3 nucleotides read TGTGCCAGCAGCTTAGAAACGCCGAACACCGGGGAGCTGTTTTTT. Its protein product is CASSLETPNTGELFF.